The present entry profiles one T cell receptor (beta chain) with its context. The repertoire was sequenced with immunoSEQ multiplex PCR; TCRdb's copy has only in-frame clones and lacks some. The data hold 120,000 or so clones, with over 60% observed a single time. The CDR3 is 12 residues long. Between the trimmed V and J ends, which lost 4 bases and 5 bases, there was a span of 9 bases. The germline gives CDR1 SGHDN, CDR2 FVKESK. This sample was taken from a study of blood T cell repertoires in COVID-19. At the level of the study: Specimens from acute and convalescent COVID-19 originated in the United States, Italy and Spain.

The clonotype comes from a woman of 80 years or more with active or convalescent COVID-19. The rearrangement links TRBV14 to TRBJ2-7, with D unresolved. Specimen: peripheral blood. The CDR3 spells CASSPPHHEQYF. The CDR3 DNA reads as TGTGCCAGCAGCCCCCCCCATCACGAGCAGTACTTC.